The clone carrying this TCR beta chain was seen once. This sample is part of a study of blood T cell repertoires in COVID-19. Study information: From T cells, B-cell-depleted T cells, or PBMCs came the material, which was cDNA or gDNA.

Original handling: Cell counts per sample came from amplifying reference gene primers. Some clones are missing from TCRdb's copy, which holds only in-frame ones; the method was immunoSEQ multiplex PCR. From that table come the V and J calls and clone size; the DNA was used to work out D and trimming. The repertoire holds 200,000 to 250,000 clones, around nine tenths seen once, with roughly 15% in the top ten. Those who participated ranged in age from roughly 18 to 89 years and resided in about two dozen US areas. Clinical histories supplied by participants themselves formed the basis of cohort assignment. The CDR3 covers 13 residues. With V trimmed by 7 bases and J by 5 bases, 7 bases remained unmatched. Germline CDR1 is SQVTM and CDR2 is ANQGSEA.

The chain combines TRBV29-1 with TRBJ1-1, with 10 bases that match TRBD1. Sequences were obtained from PBMCs or T cells enriched from blood (not recorded which). This sequence originates from a woman aged 50 to 65 with acute COVID-19. The chain's CDR3 is CSGSGTGVTEAFF. In nucleotides, the CDR3 is TGCAGCGGATCCGGGACAGGGGTTACTGAAGCTTTCTTT.